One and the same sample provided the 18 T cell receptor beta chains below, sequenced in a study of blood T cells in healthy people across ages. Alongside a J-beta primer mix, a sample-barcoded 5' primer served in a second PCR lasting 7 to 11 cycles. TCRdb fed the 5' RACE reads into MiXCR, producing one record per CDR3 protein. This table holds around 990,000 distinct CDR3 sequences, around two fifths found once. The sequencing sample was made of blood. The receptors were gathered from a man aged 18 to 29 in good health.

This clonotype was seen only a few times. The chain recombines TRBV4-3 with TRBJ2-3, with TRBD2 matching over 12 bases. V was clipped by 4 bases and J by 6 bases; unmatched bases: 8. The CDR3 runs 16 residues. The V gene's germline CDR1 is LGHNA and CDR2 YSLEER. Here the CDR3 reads CASSLALAGGPDTQYF. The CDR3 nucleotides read TGCGCCAGCAGCCTAGCTCTAGCGGGGGGGCCCGATACGCAGTATTTT.

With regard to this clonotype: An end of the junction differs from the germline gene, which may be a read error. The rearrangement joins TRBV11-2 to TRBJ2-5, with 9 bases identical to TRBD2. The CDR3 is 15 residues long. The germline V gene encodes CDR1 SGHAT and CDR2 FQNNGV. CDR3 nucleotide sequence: TGTGTCAGCAAACCACTAGCGGGCGGAAAAGAGACCCAGTACTTC. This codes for CVSKPLAGGKETQYF.

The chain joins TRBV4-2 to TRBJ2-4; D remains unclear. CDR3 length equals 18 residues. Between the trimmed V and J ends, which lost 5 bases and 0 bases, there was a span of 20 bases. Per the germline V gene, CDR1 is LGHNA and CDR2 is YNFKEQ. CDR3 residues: CASSEPHSKGSAKNIQYF. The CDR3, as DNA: TGTGCCAGCAGCGAGCCGCATAGTAAAGGGTCAGCCAAAAACATTCAGTACTTC.

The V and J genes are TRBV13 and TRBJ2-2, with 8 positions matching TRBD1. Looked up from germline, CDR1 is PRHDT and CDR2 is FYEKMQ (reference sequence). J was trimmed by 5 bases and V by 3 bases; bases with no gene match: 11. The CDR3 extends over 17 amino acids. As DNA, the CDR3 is TGTGCCAGCAGCTTCCCCCCGACAGGGGAAAAGACCGGGGAGCTGTTTTTT. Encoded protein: CASSFPPTGEKTGELFF.

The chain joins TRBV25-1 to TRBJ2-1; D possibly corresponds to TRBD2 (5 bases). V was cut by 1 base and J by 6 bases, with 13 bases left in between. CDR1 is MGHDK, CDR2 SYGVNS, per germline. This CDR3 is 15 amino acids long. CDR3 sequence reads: CASSEFGLGSNEQFF. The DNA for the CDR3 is TGTGCCAGCAGTGAATTTGGACTGGGGTCCAATGAGCAGTTCTTC.

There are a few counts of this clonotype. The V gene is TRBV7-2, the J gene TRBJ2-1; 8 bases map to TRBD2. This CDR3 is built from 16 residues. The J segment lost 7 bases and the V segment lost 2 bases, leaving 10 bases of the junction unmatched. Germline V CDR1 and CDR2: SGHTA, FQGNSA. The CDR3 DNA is TGTGCCAGCAGCTTATCCGTCGCGGGGGGTGTTAATGAGCAGTTCTTC. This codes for CASSLSVAGGVNEQFF.

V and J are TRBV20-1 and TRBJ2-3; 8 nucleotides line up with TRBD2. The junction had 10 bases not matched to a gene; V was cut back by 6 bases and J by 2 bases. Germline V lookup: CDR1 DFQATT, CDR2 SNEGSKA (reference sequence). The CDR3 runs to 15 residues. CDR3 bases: TGCAGTGCCACCTCACGGACTAGCTCCACAGATACGCAGTATTTT. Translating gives CSATSRTSSTDTQYF.

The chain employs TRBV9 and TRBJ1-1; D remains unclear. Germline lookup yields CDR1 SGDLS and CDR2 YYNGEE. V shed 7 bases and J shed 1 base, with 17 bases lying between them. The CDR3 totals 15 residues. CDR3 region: CASPQSRQKNTEAFF. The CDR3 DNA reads TGTGCCAGCCCGCAAAGTAGGCAGAAGAACACTGAAGCTTTCTTT.

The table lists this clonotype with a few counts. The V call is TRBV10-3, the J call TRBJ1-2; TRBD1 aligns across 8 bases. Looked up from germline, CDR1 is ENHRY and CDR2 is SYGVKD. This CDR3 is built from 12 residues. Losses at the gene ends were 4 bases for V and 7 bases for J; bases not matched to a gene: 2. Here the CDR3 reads CAISGQGAGYTF. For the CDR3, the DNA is TGTGCCATCAGTGGGCAGGGGGCTGGCTACACCTTC.

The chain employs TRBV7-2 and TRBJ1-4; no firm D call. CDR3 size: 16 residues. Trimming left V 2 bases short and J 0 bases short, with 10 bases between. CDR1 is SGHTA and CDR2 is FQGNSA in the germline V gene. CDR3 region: CASSLNRIATNEKLFF. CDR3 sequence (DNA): TGTGCCAGCAGCTTAAACCGTATAGCAACTAATGAAAAACTGTTTTTT.

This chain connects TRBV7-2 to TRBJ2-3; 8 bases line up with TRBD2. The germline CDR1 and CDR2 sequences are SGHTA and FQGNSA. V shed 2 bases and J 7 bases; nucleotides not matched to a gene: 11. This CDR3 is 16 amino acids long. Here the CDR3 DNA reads TGTGCCAGCAGCTTAAATGTCGGGGGGGCCAGTTATACGCAGTATTTT. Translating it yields CASSLNVGGASYTQYF.

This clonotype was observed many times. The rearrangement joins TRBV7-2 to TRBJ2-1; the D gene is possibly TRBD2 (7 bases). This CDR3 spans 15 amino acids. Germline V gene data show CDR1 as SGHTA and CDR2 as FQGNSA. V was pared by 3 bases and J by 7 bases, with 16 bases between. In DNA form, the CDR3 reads TGTGCCAGCAGCTTCGAGGGGGGGGCCGATAATGAGCAGTTCTTC. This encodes CASSFEGGADNEQFF. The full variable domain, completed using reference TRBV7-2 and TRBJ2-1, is GAGVSQSPSNKVTEKGKDVELRCDPISGHTALYWYRQSLGQGLEFLIYFQGNSAPDKSGLPSDRFSAERTGGSVSTLTIQRTQQEDSAVYLCASSFEGGADNEQFFGPGTRLTVL.

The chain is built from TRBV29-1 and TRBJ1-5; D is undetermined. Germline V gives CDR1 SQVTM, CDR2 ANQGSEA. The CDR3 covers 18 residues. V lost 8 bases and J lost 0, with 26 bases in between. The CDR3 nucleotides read TGCAGCCCCCTTGGGAGAACCATCCATAAATATAGCAATCAGCCCCAGCATTTT. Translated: CSPLGRTIHKYSNQPQHF.

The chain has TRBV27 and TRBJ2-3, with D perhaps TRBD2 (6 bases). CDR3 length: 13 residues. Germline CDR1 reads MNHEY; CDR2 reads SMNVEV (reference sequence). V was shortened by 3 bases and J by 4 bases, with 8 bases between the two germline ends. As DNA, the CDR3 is TGTGCCAGCAGTTTCCGGGAGTCAGATACGCAGTATTTT. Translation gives CASSFRESDTQYF.

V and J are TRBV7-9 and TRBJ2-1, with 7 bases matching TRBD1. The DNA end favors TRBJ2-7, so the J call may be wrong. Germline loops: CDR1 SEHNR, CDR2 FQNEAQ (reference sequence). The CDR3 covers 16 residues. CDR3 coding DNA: TGTGCCAGCAGACTAGACAGGGTAGACTCCTACAATGAGCAGTACTTC. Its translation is CASRLDRVDSYNEQYF.

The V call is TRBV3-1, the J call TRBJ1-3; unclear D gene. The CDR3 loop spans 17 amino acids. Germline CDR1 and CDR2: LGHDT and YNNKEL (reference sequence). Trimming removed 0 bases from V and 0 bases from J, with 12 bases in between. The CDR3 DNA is TGTGCCAGCAGCCAAGAAATCCCCTCGGTCTCTGGAAACACCATATATTTT. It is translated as CASSQEIPSVSGNTIYF.

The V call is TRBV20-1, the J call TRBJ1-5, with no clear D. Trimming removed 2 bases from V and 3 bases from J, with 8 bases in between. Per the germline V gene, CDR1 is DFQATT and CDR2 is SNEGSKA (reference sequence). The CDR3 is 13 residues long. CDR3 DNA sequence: TGCAGTGCTAGATCCTGGTACAATCAGCCCCAGCATTTT. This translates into CSARSWYNQPQHF.

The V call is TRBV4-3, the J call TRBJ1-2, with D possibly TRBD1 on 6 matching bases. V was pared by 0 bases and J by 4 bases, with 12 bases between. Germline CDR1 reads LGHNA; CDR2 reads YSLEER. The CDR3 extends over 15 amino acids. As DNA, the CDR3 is TGCGCCAGCAGCCAAGATAGGGTGGGGGCCTATGGCTACACCTTC. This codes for CASSQDRVGAYGYTF.